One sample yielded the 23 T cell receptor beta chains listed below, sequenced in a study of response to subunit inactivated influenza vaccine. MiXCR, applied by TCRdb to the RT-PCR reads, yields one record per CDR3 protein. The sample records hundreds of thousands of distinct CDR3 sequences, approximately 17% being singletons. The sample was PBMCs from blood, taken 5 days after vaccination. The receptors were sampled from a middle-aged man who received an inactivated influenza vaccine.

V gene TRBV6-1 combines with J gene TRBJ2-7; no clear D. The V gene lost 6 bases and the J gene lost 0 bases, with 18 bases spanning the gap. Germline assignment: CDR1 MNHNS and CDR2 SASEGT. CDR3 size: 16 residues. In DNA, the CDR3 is TGTGCCAGCAGCCCCAGTCCGGCCGGCAGCTCCTACGAGCAGTACTTC. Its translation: CASSPSPAGSSYEQYF.

CDR3 DNA sequence: TGCGCCAGCAGCCAAGGAGTTAGCGGGAGCTTTTCAGAGACCCAGTACTTC. It encodes CASSQGVSGSFSETQYF. The chain employs TRBV4-3 and TRBJ2-5; the match to TRBD2 covers 9 bases. Germline V gene lookup returns CDR1 LGHNA and CDR2 YSLEER. V dropped 1 base and J dropped 4; count of bases not matched to a gene: 10. The CDR3 extends over 17 amino acids.

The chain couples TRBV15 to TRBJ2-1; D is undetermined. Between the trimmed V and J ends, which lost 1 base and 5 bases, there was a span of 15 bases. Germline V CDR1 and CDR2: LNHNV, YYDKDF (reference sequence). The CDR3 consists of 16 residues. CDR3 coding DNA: TGTGCCACCAGCAGAGGTGCCTCCAACGCCGACAATGAGCAGTTCTTC. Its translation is CATSRGASNADNEQFF.

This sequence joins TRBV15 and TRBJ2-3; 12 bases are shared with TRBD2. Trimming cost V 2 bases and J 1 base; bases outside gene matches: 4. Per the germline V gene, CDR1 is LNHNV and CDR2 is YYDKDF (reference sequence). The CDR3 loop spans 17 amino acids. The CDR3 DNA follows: TGTGCCACCAGCAGATCGGGGACTAGCGGGCGCACAGATACGCAGTATTTT. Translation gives CATSRSGTSGRTDTQYF.

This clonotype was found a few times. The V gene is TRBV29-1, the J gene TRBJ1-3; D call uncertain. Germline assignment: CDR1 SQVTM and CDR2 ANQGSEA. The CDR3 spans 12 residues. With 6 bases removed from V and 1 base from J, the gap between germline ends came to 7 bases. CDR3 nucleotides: TGCAGCGTAGACAAATCTGGAAACACCATATATTTT. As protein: CSVDKSGNTIYF.

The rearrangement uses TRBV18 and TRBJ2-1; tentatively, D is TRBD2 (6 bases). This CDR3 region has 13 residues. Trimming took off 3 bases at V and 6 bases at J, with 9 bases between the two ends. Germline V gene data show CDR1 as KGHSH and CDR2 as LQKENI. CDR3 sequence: CASSPRDFNEQFF. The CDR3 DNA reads TGTGCCAGCTCACCTAGGGACTTCAATGAGCAGTTCTTC.

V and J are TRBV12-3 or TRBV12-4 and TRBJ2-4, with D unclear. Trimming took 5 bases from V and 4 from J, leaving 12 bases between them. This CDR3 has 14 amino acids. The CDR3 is CASSPADGKNIQYF. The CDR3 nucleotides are TGTGCCAGCAGTCCAGCCGACGGAAAAAACATTCAGTACTTC.

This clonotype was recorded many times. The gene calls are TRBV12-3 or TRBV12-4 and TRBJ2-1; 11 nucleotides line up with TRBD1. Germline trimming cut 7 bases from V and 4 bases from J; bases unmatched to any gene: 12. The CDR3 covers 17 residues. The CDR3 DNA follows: TGTGCCAGCACTCCCCCCGGCGGGACAGGGGGATACAATGAGCAGTTCTTC. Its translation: CASTPPGGTGGYNEQFF.

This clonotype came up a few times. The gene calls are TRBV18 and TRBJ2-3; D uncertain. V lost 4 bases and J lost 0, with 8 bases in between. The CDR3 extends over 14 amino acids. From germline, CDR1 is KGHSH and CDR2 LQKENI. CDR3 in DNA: TGTGCCAGCTCACGGGCCTTTAGCACAGATACGCAGTATTTT. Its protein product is CASSRAFSTDTQYF. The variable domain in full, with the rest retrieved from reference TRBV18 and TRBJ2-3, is NAGVMQNPRHLVRRRGQEARLRCSPMKGHSHVYWYRQLPEEGLKFMVYLQKENIIDESGMPKERFSAEFPKEGPSILRIQQVVRGDSAAYFCASSRAFSTDTQYFGPGTRLTVL.

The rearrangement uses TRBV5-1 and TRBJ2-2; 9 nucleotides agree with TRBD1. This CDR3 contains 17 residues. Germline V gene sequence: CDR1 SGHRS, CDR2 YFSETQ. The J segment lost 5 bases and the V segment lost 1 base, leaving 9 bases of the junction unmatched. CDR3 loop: CASSLIPTGGSTGELFF. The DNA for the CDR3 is TGCGCCAGCAGCTTGATCCCGACAGGGGGAAGTACCGGGGAGCTGTTTTTT.

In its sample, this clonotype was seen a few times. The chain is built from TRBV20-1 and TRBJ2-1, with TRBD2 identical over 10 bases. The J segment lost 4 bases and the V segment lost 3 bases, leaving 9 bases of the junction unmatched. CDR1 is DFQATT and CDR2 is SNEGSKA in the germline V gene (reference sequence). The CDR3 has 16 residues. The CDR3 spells CSASFSGGLKYNEQFF. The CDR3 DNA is TGCAGTGCTAGTTTTAGCGGGGGGCTTAAATACAATGAGCAGTTCTTC.

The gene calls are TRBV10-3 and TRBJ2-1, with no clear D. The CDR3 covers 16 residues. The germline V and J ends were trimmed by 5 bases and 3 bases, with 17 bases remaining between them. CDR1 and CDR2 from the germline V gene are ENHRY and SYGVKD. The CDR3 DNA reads TGTGCCATCAGTCCTACAGCAGCCTACCACTACAATGAGCAGTTCTTC. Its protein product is CAISPTAAYHYNEQFF.

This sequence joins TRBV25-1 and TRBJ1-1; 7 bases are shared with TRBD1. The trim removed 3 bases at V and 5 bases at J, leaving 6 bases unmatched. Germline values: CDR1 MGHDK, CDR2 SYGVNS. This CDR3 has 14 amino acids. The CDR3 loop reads CASSDAGGGTEAFF. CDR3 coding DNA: TGTGCCAGCAGTGACGCAGGGGGAGGTACTGAAGCTTTCTTT.

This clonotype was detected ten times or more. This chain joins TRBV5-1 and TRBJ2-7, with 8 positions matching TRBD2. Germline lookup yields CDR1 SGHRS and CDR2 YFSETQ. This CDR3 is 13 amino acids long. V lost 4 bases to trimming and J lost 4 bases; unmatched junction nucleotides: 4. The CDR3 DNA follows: TGCGCCAGCAGCGCGGGGGGACCATACGAGCAGTACTTC. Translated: CASSAGGPYEQYF.

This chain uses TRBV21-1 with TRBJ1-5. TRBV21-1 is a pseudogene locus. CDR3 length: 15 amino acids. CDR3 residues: CASSKGRSIRQPQHF. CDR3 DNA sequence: TGTGCCAGCAGCAAAGGGAGGAGCATCCGCCAGCCCCAGCATTTT.

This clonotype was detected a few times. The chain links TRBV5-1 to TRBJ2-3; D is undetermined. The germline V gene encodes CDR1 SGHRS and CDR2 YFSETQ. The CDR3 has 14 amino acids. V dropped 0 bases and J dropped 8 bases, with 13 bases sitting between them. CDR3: CASSLDDSTGTQYF. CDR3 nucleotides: TGCGCCAGCAGCTTGGACGATAGCACGGGTACGCAGTATTTT.

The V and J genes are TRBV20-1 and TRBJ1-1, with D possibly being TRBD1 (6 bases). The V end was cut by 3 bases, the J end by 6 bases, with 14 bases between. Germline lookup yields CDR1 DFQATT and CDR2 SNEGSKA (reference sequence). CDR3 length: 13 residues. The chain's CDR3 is CSASGTGFAEAFF. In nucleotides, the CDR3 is TGCAGTGCTAGCGGTACAGGGTTCGCTGAAGCTTTCTTT.

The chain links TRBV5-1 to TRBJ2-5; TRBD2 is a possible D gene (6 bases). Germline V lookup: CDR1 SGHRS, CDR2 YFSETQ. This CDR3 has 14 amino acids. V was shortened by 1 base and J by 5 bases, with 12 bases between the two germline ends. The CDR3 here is CASSLQEGPETQYF. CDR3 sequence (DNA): TGCGCCAGCAGCTTGCAGGAGGGCCCGGAGACCCAGTACTTC.

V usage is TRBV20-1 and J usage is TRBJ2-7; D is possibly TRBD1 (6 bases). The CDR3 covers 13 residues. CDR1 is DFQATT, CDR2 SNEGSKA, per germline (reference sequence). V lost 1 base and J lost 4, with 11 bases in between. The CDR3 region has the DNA TGCAGTGCTAGAGTAAGGACAGATTACGAGCAGTACTTC. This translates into CSARVRTDYEQYF.

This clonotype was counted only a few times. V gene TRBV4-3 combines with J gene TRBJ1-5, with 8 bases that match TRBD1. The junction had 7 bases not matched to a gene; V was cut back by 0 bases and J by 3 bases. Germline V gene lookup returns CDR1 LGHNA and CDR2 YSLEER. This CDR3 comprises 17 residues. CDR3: CASSQDYWDRFNQPQHF. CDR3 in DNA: TGCGCCAGCAGCCAAGACTACTGGGACAGGTTCAATCAGCCCCAGCATTTT.

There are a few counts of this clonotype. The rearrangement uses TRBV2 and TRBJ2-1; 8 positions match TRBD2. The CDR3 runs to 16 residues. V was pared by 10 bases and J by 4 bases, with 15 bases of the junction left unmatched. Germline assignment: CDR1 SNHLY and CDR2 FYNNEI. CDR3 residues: CAIGRGIRGGYNEQFF. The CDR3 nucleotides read TGTGCCATCGGCCGCGGGATTCGGGGGGGATACAATGAGCAGTTCTTC.

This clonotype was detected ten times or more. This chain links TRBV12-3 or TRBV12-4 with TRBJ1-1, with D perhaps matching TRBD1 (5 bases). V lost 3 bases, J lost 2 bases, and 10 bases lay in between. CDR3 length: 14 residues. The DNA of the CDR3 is TGTGCCAGCAGTTTGGCAGGGCCAAACACTGAAGCTTTCTTT. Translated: CASSLAGPNTEAFF.

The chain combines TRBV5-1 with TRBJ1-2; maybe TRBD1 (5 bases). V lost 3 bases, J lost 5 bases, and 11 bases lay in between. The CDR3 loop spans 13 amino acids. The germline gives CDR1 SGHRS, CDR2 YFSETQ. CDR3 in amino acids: CASSSDRKYGYTF. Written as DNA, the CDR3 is TGCGCCAGCAGCTCCGACAGAAAATATGGCTACACCTTC. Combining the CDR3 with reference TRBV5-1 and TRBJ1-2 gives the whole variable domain KAGVTQTPRYLIKTRGQQVTLSCSPISGHRSVSWYQQTPGQGLQFLFEYFSETQRNKGNFPGRFSGRQFSNSRSEMNVSTLELGDSALYLCASSSDRKYGYTFGSGTRLTVV.